These T cell receptor beta chains were read from a single sample in a study of cytomegalovirus exposure and HLA in healthy donors. Clones were sequenced by immunoSEQ multiplex PCR, and TCRdb holds only the in-frame ones, with some missing. The data hold 99,000 or so clones, with 80% to 85% observed a single time. The sequenced material came from PBMCs. These receptors originate from a man aged 25-45 years in good health and CMV-seropositive. Each CDR3 is given without its conserved first and last residue.

V	J	CDR3
TRBV14	TRBJ1-2	ASSQDAGYRLRVVYT
TRBV30	TRBJ2-1	AWILRGGPNEQF
TRBV5-4	TRBJ2-2	ASSSGQGWAGELF
TRBV7-9	TRBJ1-2	ASSRETYGYT
TRBV5-4	TRBJ2-1	ASSLANSYNEQF
TRBV5-6	TRBJ2-7	ASSLKGLAGGHYEQY
TRBV19	TRBJ2-2	ASSIQGADTGELF
TRBV5-1	TRBJ2-1	ASSSGISYNEQF
TRBV7-2	TRBJ2-1	ASSLEGLAAQF
TRBV4-1	NA	ASSQGLAGYYEQY
TRBV5-8	TRBJ2-1	ASSQRRDRDNEQF
TRBV6-5	TRBJ1-1	ASSYSSAETEAF
TRBV10-3	TRBJ1-1	AIRGHAVGAF
TRBV7-9	TRBJ1-2	ASSPAGASAYGYT
TRBV6-1	TRBJ2-5	ASSEGTGKETQY
TRBV19	TRBJ1-6	ASRSPRSYNSPLH
TRBV6-5	TRBJ1-1	ASSTTDTEAF
TRBV4-1	TRBJ2-1	ASSQDEGTEQF
TRBV5-1	TRBJ1-1	ASSFDRVNTEAF
TRBV4-1	TRBJ2-7	ASSPAGVIHEQY
TRBV4-1	TRBJ1-2	ASSQSAVREGGYT
TRBV4-2	TRBJ2-1	ASSQDGLGSYNEQF
TRBV5-6	TRBJ2-1	ASSSSLGYNEQF
TRBV15	TRBJ2-7	ATSRADTVSYEQY
TRBV5-1	TRBJ1-2	ASAGGDDNYGYT
TRBV7-9	TRBJ2-5	ASSLGSRGTGEETQY
TRBV6-5	TRBJ2-1	ASGGIGGYNEQF
TRBV5-1	TRBJ2-1	ASSAGLAASYNEQF